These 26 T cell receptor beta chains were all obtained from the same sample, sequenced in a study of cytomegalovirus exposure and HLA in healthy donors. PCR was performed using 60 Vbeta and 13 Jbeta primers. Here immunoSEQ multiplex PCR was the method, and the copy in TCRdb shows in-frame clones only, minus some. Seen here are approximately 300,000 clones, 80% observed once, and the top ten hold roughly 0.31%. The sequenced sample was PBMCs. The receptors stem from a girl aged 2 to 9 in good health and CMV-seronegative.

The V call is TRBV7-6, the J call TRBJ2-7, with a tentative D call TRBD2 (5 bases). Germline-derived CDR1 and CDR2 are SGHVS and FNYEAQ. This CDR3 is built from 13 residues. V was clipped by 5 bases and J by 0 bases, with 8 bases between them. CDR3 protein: CASSPGFSYEQYF. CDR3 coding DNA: TGTGCCAGCAGCCCGGGGTTCTCCTACGAGCAGTACTTC.

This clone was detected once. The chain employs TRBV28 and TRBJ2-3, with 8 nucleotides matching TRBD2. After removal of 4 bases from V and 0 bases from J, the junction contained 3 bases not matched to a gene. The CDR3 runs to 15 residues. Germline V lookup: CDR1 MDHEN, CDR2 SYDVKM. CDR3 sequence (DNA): TGTGCCAGCAGTTACCCTAGCGGGAGCACAGATACGCAGTATTTT. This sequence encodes CASSYPSGSTDTQYF.

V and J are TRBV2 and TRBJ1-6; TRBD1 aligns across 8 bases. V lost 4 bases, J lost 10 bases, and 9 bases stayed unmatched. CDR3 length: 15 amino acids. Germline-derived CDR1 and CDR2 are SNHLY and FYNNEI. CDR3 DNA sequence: TGTGCCAGCAGTGTCTGGGGACAGGATTACTCACCCCTCCACTTT. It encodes CASSVWGQDYSPLHF.

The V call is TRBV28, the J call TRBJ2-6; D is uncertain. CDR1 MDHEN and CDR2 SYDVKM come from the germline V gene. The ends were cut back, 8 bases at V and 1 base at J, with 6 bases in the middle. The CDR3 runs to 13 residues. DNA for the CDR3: TGTGCCAGCGAGACTTCTGGGGCCAACGTCCTGACTTTC. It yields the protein CASETSGANVLTF.

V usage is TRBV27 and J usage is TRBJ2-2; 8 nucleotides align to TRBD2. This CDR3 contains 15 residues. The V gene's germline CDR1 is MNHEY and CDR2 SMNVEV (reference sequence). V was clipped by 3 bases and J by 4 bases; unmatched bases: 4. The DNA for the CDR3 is TGTGCCAGCAGTTTCGGACTAGCACCCACCGGGGAGCTGTTTTTT. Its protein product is CASSFGLAPTGELFF.

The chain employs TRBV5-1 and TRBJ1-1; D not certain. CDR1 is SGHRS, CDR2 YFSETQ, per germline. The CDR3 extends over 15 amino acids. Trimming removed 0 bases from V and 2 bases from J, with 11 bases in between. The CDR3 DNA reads TGCGCCAGCAGCTTGGATACCTACTCAAACACTGAAGCTTTCTTT. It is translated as CASSLDTYSNTEAFF.

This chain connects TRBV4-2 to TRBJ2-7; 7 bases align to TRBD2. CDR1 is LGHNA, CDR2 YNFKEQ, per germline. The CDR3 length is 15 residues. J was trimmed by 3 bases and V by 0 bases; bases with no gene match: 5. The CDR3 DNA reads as TGTGCCAGCAGCCAAGAAACTAGCGCTCTCTACGAGCAGTACTTC. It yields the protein CASSQETSALYEQYF.

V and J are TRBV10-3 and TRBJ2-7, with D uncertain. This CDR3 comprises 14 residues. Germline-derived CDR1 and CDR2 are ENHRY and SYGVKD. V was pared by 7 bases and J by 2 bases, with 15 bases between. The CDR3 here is CAITRGGSTYEQYF. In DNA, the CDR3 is TGTGCCATCACCCGAGGTGGCAGTACCTACGAGCAGTACTTC.

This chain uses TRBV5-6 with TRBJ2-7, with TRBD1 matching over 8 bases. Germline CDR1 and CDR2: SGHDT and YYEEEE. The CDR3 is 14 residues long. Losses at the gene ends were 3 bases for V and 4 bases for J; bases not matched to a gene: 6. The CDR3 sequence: CASSSGDRPYEQYF. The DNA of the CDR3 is TGTGCCAGCAGCTCGGGGGACAGGCCGTACGAGCAGTACTTC.

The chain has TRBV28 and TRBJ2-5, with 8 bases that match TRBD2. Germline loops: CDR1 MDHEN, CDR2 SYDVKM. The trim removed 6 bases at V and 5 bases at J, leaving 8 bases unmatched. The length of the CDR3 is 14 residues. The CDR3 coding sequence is TGTGCCAGCAGCCGGGGCCCGGGGGGGGAGACCCAGTACTTC. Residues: CASSRGPGGETQYF.

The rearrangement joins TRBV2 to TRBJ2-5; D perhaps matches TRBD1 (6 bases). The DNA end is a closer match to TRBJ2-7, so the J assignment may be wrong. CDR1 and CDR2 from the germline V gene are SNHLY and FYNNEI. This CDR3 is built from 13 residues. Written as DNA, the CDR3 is TGTGCCAGCGGGTGGGACACTTCCTACGAGCAGTACTTC. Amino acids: CASGWDTSYEQYF.

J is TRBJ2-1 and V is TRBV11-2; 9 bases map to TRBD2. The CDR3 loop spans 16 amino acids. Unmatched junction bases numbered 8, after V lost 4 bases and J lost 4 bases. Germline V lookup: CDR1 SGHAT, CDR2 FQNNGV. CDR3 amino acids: CASSSRNSGSYNEQFF. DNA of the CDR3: TGTGCCAGCAGCTCCCGAAATAGCGGGAGTTACAATGAGCAGTTCTTC.

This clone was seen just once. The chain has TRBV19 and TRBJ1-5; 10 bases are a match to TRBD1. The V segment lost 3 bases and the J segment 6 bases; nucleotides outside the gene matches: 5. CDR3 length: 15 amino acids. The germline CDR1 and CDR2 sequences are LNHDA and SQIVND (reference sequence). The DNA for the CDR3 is TGTGCCAGTAGTATGGGACAGGGGAGACGTCAGCCCCAGCATTTT. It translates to CASSMGQGRRQPQHF.

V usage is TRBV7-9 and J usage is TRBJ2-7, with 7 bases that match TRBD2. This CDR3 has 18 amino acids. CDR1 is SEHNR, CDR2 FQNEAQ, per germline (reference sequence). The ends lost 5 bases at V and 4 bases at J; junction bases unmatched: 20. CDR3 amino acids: CASSRGWREFKEVYEQYF. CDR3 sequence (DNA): TGTGCCAGCAGCCGGGGGTGGCGGGAGTTTAAGGAGGTGTACGAGCAGTACTTC.

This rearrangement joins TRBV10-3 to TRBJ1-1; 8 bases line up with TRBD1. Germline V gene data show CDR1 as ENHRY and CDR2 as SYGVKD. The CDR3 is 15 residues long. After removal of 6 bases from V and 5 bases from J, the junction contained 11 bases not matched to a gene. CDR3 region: CAISPRRTGWTEAFF. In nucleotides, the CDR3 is TGTGCCATCAGCCCCCGCCGGACAGGGTGGACTGAAGCTTTCTTT.

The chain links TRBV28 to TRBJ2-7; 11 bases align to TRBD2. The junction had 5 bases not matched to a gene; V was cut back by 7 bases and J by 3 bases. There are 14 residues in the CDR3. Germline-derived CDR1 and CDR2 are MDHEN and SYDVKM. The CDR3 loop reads CASTMTSGIYEQYF. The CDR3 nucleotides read TGTGCCAGCACCATGACTAGCGGGATCTACGAGCAGTACTTC.

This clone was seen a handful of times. The CDR3 region has the DNA TGCAGCGTTCGGACAGCTAAAGCTTTCTTT. Encoded protein: CSVRTAKAFF. This sequence joins TRBV29-1 and TRBJ1-1; possible D gene TRBD1, 6 bases. The CDR3 contains 10 residues. The germline CDR1 and CDR2 sequences are SQVTM and ANQGSEA. The V end lost 5 bases, the J end lost 9 bases, and 10 bases lay between the germline ends.

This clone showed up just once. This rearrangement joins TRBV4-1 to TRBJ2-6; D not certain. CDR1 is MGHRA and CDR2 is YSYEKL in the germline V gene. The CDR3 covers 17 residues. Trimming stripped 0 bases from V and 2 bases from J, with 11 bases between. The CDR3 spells CASSQEVGAAGANVLTF. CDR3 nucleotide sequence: TGCGCCAGCAGCCAAGAGGTTGGAGCAGCTGGGGCCAACGTCCTGACTTTC.

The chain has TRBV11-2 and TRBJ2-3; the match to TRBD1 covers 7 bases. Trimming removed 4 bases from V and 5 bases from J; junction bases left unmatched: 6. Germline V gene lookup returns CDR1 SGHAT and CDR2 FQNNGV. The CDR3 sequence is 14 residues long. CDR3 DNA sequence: TGTGCCAGCAGCTACCGTCGACAGGGAGATACGCAGTATTTT. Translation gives CASSYRRQGDTQYF.

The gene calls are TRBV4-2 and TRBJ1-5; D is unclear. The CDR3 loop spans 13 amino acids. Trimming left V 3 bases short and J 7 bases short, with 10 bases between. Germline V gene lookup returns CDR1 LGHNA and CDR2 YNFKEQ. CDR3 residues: CASSHPSGQPQHF. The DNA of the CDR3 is TGTGCCAGCAGCCACCCTTCAGGACAGCCCCAGCATTTT.

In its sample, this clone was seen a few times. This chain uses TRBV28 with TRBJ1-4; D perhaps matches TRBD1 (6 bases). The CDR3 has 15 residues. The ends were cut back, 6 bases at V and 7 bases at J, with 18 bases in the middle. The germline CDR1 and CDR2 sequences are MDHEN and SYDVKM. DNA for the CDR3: TGTGCCAGCAGGAGAATTACAGGGATTGGTGAAAAACTGTTTTTT. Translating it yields CASRRITGIGEKLFF.

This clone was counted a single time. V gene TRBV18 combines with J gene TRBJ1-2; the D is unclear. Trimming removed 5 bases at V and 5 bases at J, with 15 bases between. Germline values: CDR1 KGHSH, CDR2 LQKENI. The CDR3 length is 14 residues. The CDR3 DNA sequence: TGTGCCAGCTCATTCCGGGAGGGCGAGTATGGCTACACCTTC. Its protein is CASSFREGEYGYTF.

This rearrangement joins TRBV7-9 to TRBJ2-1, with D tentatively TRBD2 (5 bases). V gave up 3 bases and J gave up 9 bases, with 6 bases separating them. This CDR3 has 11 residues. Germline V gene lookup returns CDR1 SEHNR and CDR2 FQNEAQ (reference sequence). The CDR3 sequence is CASSFRGEQFF. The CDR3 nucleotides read TGTGCCAGCAGCTTTCGGGGTGAGCAGTTCTTC. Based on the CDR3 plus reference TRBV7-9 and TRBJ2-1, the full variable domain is DTGVSQNPRHKITKRGQNVTFRCDPISEHNRLYWYRQTLGQGPEFLTYFQNEAQLEKSRLLSDRFSAERPKGSFSTLEIQRTEQGDSAMYLCASSFRGEQFFGPGTRLTVL.

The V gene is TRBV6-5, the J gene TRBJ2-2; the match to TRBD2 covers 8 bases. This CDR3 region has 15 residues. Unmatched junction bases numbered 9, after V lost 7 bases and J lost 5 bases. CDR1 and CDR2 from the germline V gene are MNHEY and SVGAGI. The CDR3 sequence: CASNRAAGVTGELFF. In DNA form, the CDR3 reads TGTGCCAGCAATCGAGCAGCGGGAGTTACCGGGGAGCTGTTTTTT.

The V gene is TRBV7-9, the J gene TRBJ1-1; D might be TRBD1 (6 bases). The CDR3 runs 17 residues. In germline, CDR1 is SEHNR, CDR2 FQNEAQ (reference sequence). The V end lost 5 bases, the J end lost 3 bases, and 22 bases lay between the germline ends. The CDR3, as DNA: TGTGCCAGCAGCCGAAATTACAGGGAAGAGTACGACACTGAAGCTTTCTTT. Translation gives CASSRNYREEYDTEAFF.

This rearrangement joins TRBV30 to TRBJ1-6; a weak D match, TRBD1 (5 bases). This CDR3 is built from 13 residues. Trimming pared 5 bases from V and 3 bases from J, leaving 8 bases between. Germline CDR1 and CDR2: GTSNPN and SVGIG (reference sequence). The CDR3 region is CAWGGFYNSPLHF. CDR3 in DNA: TGTGCCTGGGGGGGGTTCTATAATTCACCCCTCCACTTT.